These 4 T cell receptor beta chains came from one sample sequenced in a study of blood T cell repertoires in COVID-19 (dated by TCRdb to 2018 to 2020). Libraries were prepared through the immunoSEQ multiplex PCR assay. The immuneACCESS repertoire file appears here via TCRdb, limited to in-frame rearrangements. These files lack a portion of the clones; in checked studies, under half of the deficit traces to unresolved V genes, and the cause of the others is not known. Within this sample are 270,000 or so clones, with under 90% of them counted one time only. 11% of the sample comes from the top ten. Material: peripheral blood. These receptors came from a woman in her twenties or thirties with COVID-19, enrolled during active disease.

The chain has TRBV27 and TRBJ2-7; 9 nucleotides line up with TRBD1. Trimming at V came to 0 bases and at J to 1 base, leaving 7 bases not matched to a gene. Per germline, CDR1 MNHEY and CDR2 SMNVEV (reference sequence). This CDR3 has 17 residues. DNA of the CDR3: TGTGCCAGCAGTTTATCCCCCCTCGACAGGGGGTCCTACGAGCAGTACTTC. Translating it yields CASSLSPLDRGSYEQYF.

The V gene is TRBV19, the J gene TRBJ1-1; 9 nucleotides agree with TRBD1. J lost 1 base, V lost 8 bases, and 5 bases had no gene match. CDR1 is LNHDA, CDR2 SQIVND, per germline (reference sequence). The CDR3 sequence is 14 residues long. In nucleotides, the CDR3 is TGTGCCAGTCGAAGGACAGGGGAGAACACTGAAGCTTTCTTT. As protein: CASRRTGENTEAFF.

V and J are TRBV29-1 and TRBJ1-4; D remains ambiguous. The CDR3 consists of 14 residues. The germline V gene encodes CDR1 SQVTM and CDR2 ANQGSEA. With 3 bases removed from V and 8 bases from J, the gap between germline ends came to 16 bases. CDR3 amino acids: CSVDFQVFREKLFF. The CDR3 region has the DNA TGCAGCGTTGATTTTCAGGTGTTTCGAGAAAAACTGTTTTTT. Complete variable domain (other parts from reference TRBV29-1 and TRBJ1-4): SAVISQKPSRDICQRGTSLTIQCQVDSQVTMMFWYRQQPGQSLTLIATANQGSEATYESGFVIDKFPISRPNLTFSTLTVSNMSPEDSSIYLCSVDFQVFREKLFFGSGTQLSVL.

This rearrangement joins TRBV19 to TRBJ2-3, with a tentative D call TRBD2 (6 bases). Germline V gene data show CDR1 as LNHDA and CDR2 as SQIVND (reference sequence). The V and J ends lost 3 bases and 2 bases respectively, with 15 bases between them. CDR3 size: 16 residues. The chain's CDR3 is CASSMGVGLNTDTQYF. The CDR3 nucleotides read TGTGCCAGTAGTATGGGCGTTGGACTAAACACAGATACGCAGTATTTT.